This T cell receptor beta chain was found in a study of tumor and adjacent non-tumor tissue in lung cancer. On the study more broadly: Patients comprised some eleven adenocarcinoma, a couple of squamous cell carcinoma and 1 small cell lung cancer.

A modified ARM-PCR protocol with three rounds of nested PCR amplified TCRbeta. TCRdb fed the multiplex PCR reads into MiXCR, producing one record per CDR3 protein. The profile shows about 200,000 distinct CDR3 sequences, over 55% of them singletons. General study results and limits: Significantly higher TCR diversity was found in tumor than normal lung.

RNA was extracted from bulk tissue without any cell sorting. Chemotherapy-naive patients with new lung cancer underwent thoracic surgery in China, August–late 2014. The CDR3 is made up of 14 amino acids. CDR1 is MDHEN, CDR2 SYDVKM, per germline. Turning to this clonotype: As yet, its antigen is unknown. The junction departs from germline at one end; a sequencing error may be responsible.

The chain couples TRBV28 to TRBJ2-7; no reliable D call. Sequencing was performed on lung tumor tissue. The receptor was isolated from a man between 60 and 70 years old with non-small cell lung cancer. CDR3 in amino acids: CASALKLDHYEQYF. The CDR3 DNA reads TGTGCCAGCGCGTTAAAATTAGATCACTACGAGCAGTATTTC.